What follows describes a single T cell receptor (beta chain). The data stem from a study of T cell responses to AZD1222 COVID-19 vaccine. The repertoire was sequenced with immunoSEQ multiplex PCR; TCRdb's copy has only in-frame clones and lacks some. The profile shows 80,000 to 100,000 clones, around nine tenths of them singletons. This CDR3 spans 14 amino acids. Per germline, CDR1 SGHNT and CDR2 YYREEE (reference sequence). V was clipped by 0 bases and J by 6 bases, with 12 bases between them. This TCR derives from an adult who received the AZD1222 COVID-19 vaccine. The specimen was peripheral blood, collected 28 days after the second AZD1222 dose. The chain employs TRBV5-4 and TRBJ1-2; tentatively, D is TRBD1 (6 bases). The CDR3 loop is CASSLDHEGDGYTF. CDR3 nucleotide sequence: TGTGCCAGCAGCTTGGATCACGAGGGGGATGGCTACACCTTC.